This TCR beta chain originates from a study of cytotoxic CD8 clonotypes in ibrutinib-treated CLL. Study-level results: Clonality increased at ibrutinib response and stayed stable in sustained remission. At progression, however, it fell back toward baseline.

Here immunoSEQ multiplex PCR was the method, and the copy in TCRdb shows in-frame clones only, minus some. The repertoire holds 150,000 or so clones, with over 75% as singletons. Germline-derived CDR1 and CDR2 are MNHEY and SVGAGI. The V and J ends lost 8 bases and 3 bases, in that order; junction bases with no gene match: 10. The CDR3 runs to 15 residues. To note about this clone: Its antigen remains unknown.

The V gene is TRBV6-5, the J gene TRBJ1-3, with 7 bases fitting TRBD1. The material was PBMCs, obtained after 36 months of ibrutinib treatment. This clonotype was obtained from a human donor with chronic lymphocytic leukemia. The DNA for the CDR3 is TGTGCCAGCTCAGTGGAGGGGGCTAGTGGAAACACCATATATTTT. Amino acid sequence: CASSVEGASGNTIYF.